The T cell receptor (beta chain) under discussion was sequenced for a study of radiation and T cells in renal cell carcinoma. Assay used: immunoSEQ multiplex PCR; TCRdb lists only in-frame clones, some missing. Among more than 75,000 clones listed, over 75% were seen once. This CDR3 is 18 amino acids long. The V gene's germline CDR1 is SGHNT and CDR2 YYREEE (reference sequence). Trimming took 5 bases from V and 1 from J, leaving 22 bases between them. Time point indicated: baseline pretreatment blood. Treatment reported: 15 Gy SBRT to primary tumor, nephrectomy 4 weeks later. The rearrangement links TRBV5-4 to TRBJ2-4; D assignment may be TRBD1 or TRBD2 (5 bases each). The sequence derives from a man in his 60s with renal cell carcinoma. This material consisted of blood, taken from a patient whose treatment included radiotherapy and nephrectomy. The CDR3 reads CASRPNPGRSRAKNIQYF. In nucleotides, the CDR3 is TGTGCCAGCAGACCGAATCCGGGACGGTCAAGGGCCAAAAACATTCAGTACTTC.